The 20 T cell receptor beta chains reported below all come from one sample, sequenced in a study of T cells after yellow fever vaccination. TCRdb passed the 5' RACE reads through MiXCR, listing each CDR3 protein once. The sample shows roughly 32,000 distinct CDR3 sequences, less than 8% of them seen only once. The specimen was PBMCs, either bulk or a sorted T-cell subset (CD4+, CD8+, memory, or dextramer-sorted; not recorded which), collected on the day of the first yellow fever vaccination. Every receptor here comes from a man aged 18 to 30 who received the YFV17D yellow fever vaccine.

Concerning this clonotype: A much larger clone differs from this one at a single base, so this may be a read error. The CDR3 region has the DNA TGCAGTGCTAGAGGTGGGGGCGAGTATGGCTACACCTTC. This codes for CSARGGGEYGYTF. The chain employs TRBV20-1 and TRBJ1-2, with a weak D call TRBD1 (6 bases). Germline CDR1 reads DFQATT; CDR2 reads SNEGSKA (reference sequence). V was pared by 1 base and J by 5 bases, with 11 bases between. This CDR3 comprises 13 residues.

The chain combines TRBV2 with TRBJ2-5; 10 bases are shared with TRBD1. J was trimmed by 5 bases and V by 5 bases; bases with no gene match: 5. The CDR3 is 14 residues long. Germline CDR1 and CDR2: SNHLY and FYNNEI. This CDR3 reads CASSPGQGSETQYF. Written as DNA, the CDR3 is TGTGCCAGCAGTCCGGGACAGGGGAGTGAGACCCAGTACTTC. Using reference TRBV2 and TRBJ2-5 for the parts outside the CDR3, the full variable domain is EPEVTQTPSHQVTQMGQEVILRCVPISNHLYFYWYRQILGQKVEFLVSFYNNEISEKSEIFDDQFSVERPDGSNFTLKIRSTKLEDSAMYFCASSPGQGSETQYFGPGTRLLVL.

The chain combines TRBV6-2 or TRBV6-3 with TRBJ2-3; D is undetermined. The ends were cut back, 0 bases at V and 7 bases at J, with 5 bases in the middle. Germline CDR1 reads MNHEY; CDR2 reads SVGEGT. This CDR3 has 12 amino acids. Here the CDR3 DNA reads TGTGCCAGCAGTTACTCGGGTAATACGCAGTATTTT. Its protein is CASSYSGNTQYF.

There are many counts of this clonotype. The V and J genes are TRBV9 and TRBJ1-5; D is perhaps TRBD1 (6 bases). The CDR3 extends over 15 amino acids. Germline CDR1 reads SGDLS; CDR2 reads YYNGEE. Trimming removed 7 bases from V and 2 bases from J, with 16 bases in between. The CDR3: CASGKGGVGNQPQHF. DNA of the CDR3: TGTGCCAGCGGGAAAGGGGGGGTGGGCAATCAGCCCCAGCATTTT.

Many counts were recorded for this clonotype. V gene TRBV4-2 combines with J gene TRBJ2-3, with 11 bases lining up with TRBD2. With V trimmed by 1 base and J by 6 bases, 6 bases remained unmatched. This CDR3 has 16 amino acids. From germline, CDR1 is LGHNA and CDR2 YNFKEQ. This CDR3 is CASSQGNSGGADTQYF. The CDR3 DNA reads as TGTGCCAGCAGCCAAGGAAATAGCGGGGGGGCCGATACGCAGTATTTT.

This clonotype was observed many times. J is TRBJ1-2 and V is TRBV25-1, with TRBD1 as a possible D gene (5 bases). The CDR3 extends over 14 amino acids. Trimming removed 6 bases at V and 2 bases at J, with 13 bases between. Germline values: CDR1 MGHDK, CDR2 SYGVNS. Here the CDR3 DNA reads TGTGCCAGCAGCGAGTCTGAGGGGAACTATGGCTACACCTTC. It translates to CASSESEGNYGYTF.

This clonotype was found many times. This chain connects TRBV12-3 or TRBV12-4 to TRBJ1-1; D uncertain. V was shortened by 1 base and J by 10 bases, with 13 bases between the two germline ends. The CDR3 spans 13 residues. CDR3: CASSLEEPYRAFF. Written as DNA, the CDR3 is TGTGCCAGCAGTTTAGAGGAACCATACAGAGCTTTCTTT.

This clonotype was recorded many times. The chain links TRBV20-1 to TRBJ2-1; D is undetermined. In germline, CDR1 is DFQATT, CDR2 SNEGSKA (reference sequence). This CDR3 is 11 amino acids long. V was clipped by 3 bases and J by 10 bases, with 10 bases between them. CDR3 region: CSARPAGEQFF. For the CDR3, the DNA is TGCAGTGCTAGGCCAGCCGGGGAGCAGTTCTTC.

This clonotype was counted ten times or more. The V and J genes are TRBV29-1 and TRBJ2-7, with D unresolved. This CDR3 has 12 residues. The V and J ends lost 3 bases and 3 bases respectively, with 9 bases between them. Germline V gene data show CDR1 as SQVTM and CDR2 as ANQGSEA. The CDR3 sequence: CSVELTDYEQYF. Written as DNA, the CDR3 is TGCAGCGTTGAGTTGACGGACTACGAGCAGTACTTC.

This clonotype was found many times. The rearrangement joins TRBV5-4 to TRBJ1-1, with D possibly TRBD1 on 6 matching bases. Trimming took off 9 bases at V and 4 bases at J, with 19 bases between the two ends. There are 14 residues in the CDR3. Germline V gene sequence: CDR1 SGHNT, CDR2 YYREEE (reference sequence). CDR3 loop: CATGGQGSVTEAFF. The CDR3 DNA follows: TGTGCCACCGGCGGGCAGGGGTCGGTCACTGAAGCTTTCTTT.

The chain has TRBV5-4 and TRBJ2-2; D assignment may be TRBD1 or TRBD2 (5 bases each). Per germline, CDR1 SGHNT and CDR2 YYREEE (reference sequence). Trimming removed 0 bases at V and 0 bases at J, with 9 bases between. This CDR3 has 16 residues. This chain's CDR3 is CASSLARGTNTGELFF. CDR3 DNA: TGTGCCAGCAGCTTGGCCCGGGGCACGAACACCGGGGAGCTGTTTTTT.

This clonotype occurred a few times. The rearrangement joins TRBV18 to TRBJ1-1; D call uncertain. Germline loops: CDR1 KGHSH, CDR2 LQKENI. The V end lost 6 bases, the J end lost 1 base, and 9 bases lay between the germline ends. This CDR3 has 13 amino acids. The CDR3 DNA sequence: TGTGCCAGCTCTACGACGGCGAACACTGAAGCTTTCTTT. Translating it yields CASSTTANTEAFF.

On this clonotype: This may come from a read error, since a much larger clone is one base off. The chain combines TRBV7-8 with TRBJ2-5, with D perhaps TRBD1 (6 bases). Germline V gives CDR1 SGHVS, CDR2 FQNEAQ. This CDR3 is 13 amino acids long. Trimming left V 1 base short and J 5 bases short, with 8 bases between. The CDR3 region is CASSLDTGETQYF. Here the CDR3 DNA reads TGTGCCAGCAGCTTAGATACAGGGGAGACCCAGTACTTC. Supplemented by reference TRBV7-8 and TRBJ2-5, the full variable domain reads GAGVSQSPRYKVAKRGQDVALRCDPISGHVSLFWYQQALGQGPEFLTYFQNEAQLDKSGLPSDRFFAERPEGSVSTLKIQRTQQEDSAVYLCASSLDTGETQYFGPGTRLLVL.

In its sample, this clonotype was seen many times. A read error may produce the germline difference seen at one junction end. The chain joins TRBV7-2 to TRBJ1-5; D gene uncertain. Germline V lookup: CDR1 SGHTA, CDR2 FQGNSA. The CDR3 extends over 14 amino acids. The CDR3 region is CASSFGPSTQPQHF. The CDR3 DNA is TGTGCCAGCAGCTTCGGTCCTAGCACTCAGCCCCAGCATTTT.

The sample holds many counts of this clonotype. The chain combines TRBV29-1 with TRBJ2-2, with 7 positions matching TRBD2. CDR1 and CDR2 (germline): SQVTM, ANQGSEA. Germline trimming cut 5 bases from V and 1 base from J; bases unmatched to any gene: 4. The CDR3 runs to 14 residues. The CDR3: CSVISGVNTGELFF. In nucleotides, the CDR3 is TGCAGCGTTATAAGCGGGGTGAACACCGGGGAGCTGTTTTTT.

In its sample, this clonotype was seen many times. The chain recombines TRBV6-2 or TRBV6-3 with TRBJ2-7, with 7 bases matching TRBD1. V shed 10 bases, J shed 3 bases, and the junction held 15 bases outside the gene matches. The CDR3 has 15 amino acids. Germline CDR1 reads MNHEY; CDR2 reads SVGEGT. Written as DNA, the CDR3 is TGTGCCACCGCCTACATGAGGGGGCCCAACTACGAGCAGTACGTC. Its translation: CATAYMRGPNYEQYV.

This clonotype was picked up a small number of times. The CDR3 loop is CASSDRVTYGYTF. CDR3 sequence (DNA): TGTGCCAGCAGTGACAGGGTGACCTATGGCTACACCTTC. The chain employs TRBV6-1 and TRBJ1-2; maybe TRBD1 (5 bases). The CDR3 spans 13 residues. Looked up from germline, CDR1 is MNHNS and CDR2 is SASEGT. The V end was cut by 3 bases, the J end by 4 bases, with 9 bases between.

This clonotype came up a few times. The rearrangement uses TRBV19 and TRBJ2-7, with 9 bases lining up with TRBD1. The CDR3 has 14 residues. J gave up 4 bases and V 1 base, and 2 bases lay outside the gene matches. Germline V gives CDR1 LNHDA, CDR2 SQIVND (reference sequence). CDR3 region: CASSIGDRAYEQYF. The CDR3 region has the DNA TGTGCCAGTAGTATAGGGGACAGGGCATACGAGCAGTACTTC.

This clonotype was counted many times. The chain couples TRBV18 to TRBJ1-2; unclear D gene. Germline V gives CDR1 KGHSH, CDR2 LQKENI. The CDR3 spans 13 residues. Trimming stripped 3 bases from V and 7 bases from J, with 12 bases between. CDR3 protein: CASSPVPGGGYTF. The CDR3 nucleotides read TGTGCCAGCTCACCGGTCCCGGGCGGTGGCTACACCTTC.

This clonotype was detected only a few times. CDR3 residues: CAIRLGGTASDEQYF. CDR3 nucleotides: TGTGCCATCAGACTTGGGGGGACGGCTTCGGACGAGCAGTACTTC. J is TRBJ2-7 and V is TRBV10-3; D perhaps matches TRBD2 (6 bases). This CDR3 region has 15 residues. The germline CDR1 and CDR2 sequences are ENHRY and SYGVKD. V was pared by 6 bases and J by 5 bases, with 20 bases between.